The 9 T cell receptor beta chains below come from one sample, sequenced in a study of breast tumors, draining lymph nodes, adjacent tissues. MiXCR, applied by TCRdb to the multiplex PCR reads, yields one record per CDR3 protein. The sample records around 120,000 distinct CDR3 sequences, less than 20% being singletons. Axillary draining lymph nodes of breast cancer patients supplied the node samples. The sample comprised axillary lymph node tissue. The source is a female donor with breast cancer. Some clones in this sample may be carry-over from other donors' samples.

This clonotype was observed at least ten times. DNA of the CDR3: TGCAGCGTTGAACCGGTGGAGAAAGGAACCCAGTACTTC. This gives the protein CSVEPVEKGTQYF. The rearrangement links TRBV29-1 to TRBJ2-5; D not certain. The CDR3 extends over 13 amino acids. Germline V gene lookup returns CDR1 SQVTM and CDR2 ANQGSEA. The germline V and J ends were trimmed by 2 bases and 8 bases, with 15 bases remaining between them.

For this clonotype: Possible read error: a much larger clone is one base away. The missing conserved phenylalanine or tryptophan at the end of this CDR3 makes a read error likely. The J gene is TRBJ1-5, the V gene TRBV7-9; 11 nucleotides match TRBD1. The CDR3 contains 19 residues. Trimming at V came to 3 bases and at J to 0 bases, leaving 10 bases not matched to a gene. Germline V gives CDR1 SEHNR, CDR2 FQNEAQ (reference sequence). CDR3 loop: CASSFVGQGAPYSNQPQHS. The CDR3 DNA follows: TGTGCCAGCAGCTTCGTCGGACAGGGGGCACCCTATAGCAATCAGCCCCAGCATTCT.

This clonotype has ten or more counts. V usage is TRBV5-1 and J usage is TRBJ1-3; D is undetermined. V was trimmed by 3 bases and J by 0 bases, leaving 7 bases between them. Germline V gives CDR1 SGHRS, CDR2 YFSETQ. The CDR3 consists of 14 residues. DNA for the CDR3: TGCGCCAGCAGCTCTTCGACCTCTGGAAACACCATATATTTT. It encodes CASSSSTSGNTIYF. The full variable domain, in which reference TRBV5-1 and TRBJ1-3 provide the parts outside the CDR3, is KAGVTQTPRYLIKTRGQQVTLSCSPISGHRSVSWYQQTPGQGLQFLFEYFSETQRNKGNFPGRFSGRQFSNSRSEMNVSTLELGDSALYLCASSSSTSGNTIYFGEGSWLTVV.

This clonotype came up a few times. V and J are TRBV18 and TRBJ1-5; D call uncertain. CDR1 and CDR2 from the germline V gene are KGHSH and LQKENI. The CDR3 is made up of 15 amino acids. Trimming took off 3 bases at V and 0 bases at J, with 9 bases between the two ends. Here the CDR3 reads CASSPLAISNQPQHF. In DNA form, the CDR3 reads TGTGCCAGCTCACCCCTCGCCATTAGCAATCAGCCCCAGCATTTT. Full variable domain (rest looked up from reference TRBV18 and TRBJ1-5): NAGVMQNPRHLVRRRGQEARLRCSPMKGHSHVYWYRQLPEEGLKFMVYLQKENIIDESGMPKERFSAEFPKEGPSILRIQQVVRGDSAAYFCASSPLAISNQPQHFGDGTRLSIL.

This clonotype was picked up many times. J is TRBJ2-3 and V is TRBV7-9; D is uncertain. The germline CDR1 and CDR2 sequences are SEHNR and FQNEAQ (reference sequence). Trimming pared 3 bases from V and 4 bases from J, leaving 8 bases between. This CDR3 contains 13 residues. The DNA for the CDR3 is TGTGCCAGCAGCTTCCTAGACGCAGATACGCAGTATTTT. Amino acids: CASSFLDADTQYF.

In regard to this clonotype: A much larger clone is a single base away; this may be a read error. J is TRBJ1-2 and V is TRBV14; possible D gene TRBD1, 6 bases. Per germline, CDR1 SGHDN and CDR2 FVKESK. This CDR3 contains 13 residues. The CDR3 is CASSVGQTNGYIF. For the CDR3, the DNA is TGTGCCAGCAGCGTAGGACAGACTAATGGCTACATCTTC.

Points on this clonotype: Given a much more abundant clone one base away, this may be a read error. The chain is built from TRBV6-7 and TRBJ2-5, with D unclear. TRBV6-7 is labeled an ORF, and its function is uncertain. This CDR3 comprises 14 residues. In DNA form, the CDR3 reads TGTGCCAGCAATTACTCGCCAGATGAAGAGACCCAGTACTTC. It codes for CASNYSPDEETQYF.

The gene calls are TRBV5-1 and TRBJ1-1, with D possibly being TRBD1 (5 bases). The germline V gene has CDR1 SGHRS and CDR2 YFSETQ. The CDR3 contains 14 residues. Trimming cost V 0 bases and J 6 bases, with 12 bases left between them. The CDR3 DNA sequence: TGCGCCAGCAGCTTGGCCCATACAGGTTCTGAAGCTTTCTTT. Translating gives CASSLAHTGSEAFF.

This chain connects TRBV20-1 to TRBJ2-4; D may match TRBD1 or TRBD2 (5 bases each). The CDR3 totals 14 residues. Germline V lookup: CDR1 DFQATT, CDR2 SNEGSKA (reference sequence). V lost 0 bases to trimming and J lost 6 bases, with 12 bases between them. The CDR3 DNA is TGCAGTGCTAGAGATTCGGGGCCAAGAAACATTCAGTACTTC. Translated: CSARDSGPRNIQYF.